This T cell receptor beta chain comes out of a study of circulating CD8 cells and anti-PD-1 response in melanoma. Whole-study context: Patients received intravenous nivolumab, 3 mg/kg, every 2 weeks.

General study results and limits: Previously treated and treatment-naive patients were pooled together. Tumor reactivity was tested by peptide assays on expanded sorted subsets. Diversity ranked highest in DNEG and lowest in TIGIT subsets.

Sorting of live CD3+CD8+TCRalphabeta+ cells by PD-1 and/or TIGIT gave four subsets. Each library started from about 15 ng of total RNA using the QIAseq Immune Repertoire TCR panel. From the reads, TCRdb called clonotypes with MiXCR, one entry per CDR3 protein. The data hold 130 to 150 distinct CDR3 sequences, with under 30% observed a single time. The CDR3 runs 16 residues. A few counts support this clonotype. Its cognate antigen is unknown. The receptor comes from a human donor with melanoma. The starting material was CD8+ T cells from PBMCs, obtained at baseline or after one month of anti-PD-1 therapy (not recorded which). The chain joins TRBV21-1 to TRBJ1-1. TRBV21-1 is tagged as a pseudogene. The CDR3 coding sequence is TGTGCCAGCAGCAAAGAGGGACGGGACTTGAACACTGAAGCTTTCTTT. It is translated as CASSKEGRDLNTEAFF.